This TCR beta chain was identified during a study of blood T cell repertoires in COVID-19. Overall study: Italy, Spain and the United States were the sources of the convalescent and acute COVID-19 samples. Sources were T cells, B-cell-depleted T cells, or PBMCs; the material itself was cDNA or gDNA.

Trimming at V came to 4 bases and at J to 4 bases, leaving 9 bases not matched to a gene. The CDR3 loop spans 15 amino acids. CDR1 and CDR2 (germline): SGHRS, YFSETQ. Authors' processing steps: Estimation of nucleated cell counts was performed using reference gene primer amplification. The data were produced by immunoSEQ multiplex PCR, yet TCRdb's version contains in-frame clones alone and is incomplete. The V and J calls and clone size are taken from that table; D and trimming were inferred from the DNA. Seen here are 98,000 or so clones, roughly 82% observed once, and the top ten hold under 30%. The sample consisted of peripheral blood. The J gene is TRBJ2-3, the V gene TRBV5-1; 7 nucleotides agree with TRBD1. The TCR comes from a man aged 55 to 70 with acute or convalescent COVID-19. Here the CDR3 reads CASSGNRGEADTQYF. The CDR3 DNA is TGCGCCAGCAGCGGAAACAGGGGTGAGGCAGATACGCAGTATTTT.